The 16 T cell receptor beta chains presented below share a single source sample, sequenced in a study of shared clonotypes between healthy human individuals. Assay: immunoSEQ multiplex PCR; the TCRdb copy retains only in-frame clones and omits some. This table has about 1.1 million clones, approximately 80% appearing once. The sequencing sample was made of memory CD4+ T cells from PBMCs. Noted subset: CD45RA-negative fraction. The source is a man aged 18 to 35 in good health. Some clones in this sample may be carry-over from other donors' samples.

The gene calls are TRBV4-3 and TRBJ2-5, with TRBD1 as a possible D gene (6 bases). The CDR3 spans 15 residues. V dropped 4 bases and J dropped 5 bases, with 17 bases sitting between them. Germline V gene lookup returns CDR1 LGHNA and CDR2 YSLEER. For the CDR3, the DNA is TGCGCCAGCAGCCCCGGCGGCAGGGGCGTGGAGACCCAGTACTTC. Translated: CASSPGGRGVETQYF.

A few counts support this clone. V usage is TRBV11-2 and J usage is TRBJ2-1; D gene ambiguous. Germline V lookup: CDR1 SGHAT, CDR2 FQNNGV. The V and J ends lost 7 bases and 9 bases respectively, with 22 bases between them. This CDR3 contains 15 residues. CDR3 in DNA: TGTGCCAGCACCACCCAATCTCTTGGGTTCGGTGAGCAGTTCTTC. It encodes CASTTQSLGFGEQFF.

This clone has only a few counts. V usage is TRBV9 and J usage is TRBJ1-4; weak D call: TRBD1 (5 bases). Germline CDR1 and CDR2: SGDLS and YYNGEE. The CDR3 length is 14 residues. Trimming took off 0 bases at V and 6 bases at J, with 9 bases between the two ends. DNA of the CDR3: TGTGCCAGCAGCGTAGCAGGGTGGGATGAAAAACTGTTTTTT. This encodes CASSVAGWDEKLFF. The variable domain in full, completed from reference TRBV9 and TRBJ1-4, reads DSGVTQTPKHLITATGQRVTLRCSPRSGDLSVYWYQQSLDQGLQFLIQYYNGEERAKGNILERFSAQQFPDLHSELNLSSLELGDSALYFCASSVAGWDEKLFFGSGTQLSVL.

The chain employs TRBV29-1 and TRBJ2-7, with TRBD1 as a possible D gene (5 bases). Germline assignment: CDR1 SQVTM and CDR2 ANQGSEA. The CDR3 covers 13 residues. Trimming took off 4 bases at V and 2 bases at J, with 12 bases between the two ends. CDR3 loop: CSVVGLEAYEQYF. In nucleotides, the CDR3 is TGCAGCGTTGTGGGGCTTGAAGCCTACGAGCAGTACTTC.

This chain joins TRBV28 and TRBJ2-3; 7 nucleotides line up with TRBD2. V lost 2 bases to trimming and J lost 0 bases; unmatched junction nucleotides: 2. The germline V gene has CDR1 MDHEN and CDR2 SYDVKM. CDR3 length equals 15 residues. The CDR3 nucleotides are TGTGCCAGCAGTTTAGCGGGAGTCAGCACAGATACGCAGTATTTT. Amino acid sequence: CASSLAGVSTDTQYF.

V gene TRBV6-5 combines with J gene TRBJ2-4; D is unresolved. The V gene lost 4 bases and the J gene lost 1 base, with 5 bases spanning the gap. This CDR3 is 13 amino acids long. Germline values: CDR1 MNHEY, CDR2 SVGAGI. CDR3 amino acids: CASSLGAKNIQYF. The CDR3 DNA reads as TGTGCCAGCAGTTTAGGGGCCAAAAACATTCAGTACTTC.

This rearrangement joins TRBV11-2 to TRBJ2-7; no definite D call. The CDR3 has 12 residues. V was pared by 4 bases and J by 4 bases, with 8 bases between. The V gene's germline CDR1 is SGHAT and CDR2 FQNNGV. The CDR3 loop is CASSYDLYEQYF. The CDR3 DNA follows: TGTGCCAGCAGCTACGATTTGTACGAGCAGTACTTC.

The chain has TRBV7-2 and TRBJ2-3; D uncertain. Germline loops: CDR1 SGHTA, CDR2 FQGNSA. The CDR3 consists of 15 residues. V lost 3 bases and J lost 1, with 11 bases in between. The CDR3 sequence: CASSLRIRGTDTQYF. The CDR3, as DNA: TGTGCCAGCAGCTTGCGGATTCGGGGCACAGATACGCAGTATTTT.

The V and J genes are TRBV9 and TRBJ2-1, with TRBD2 identical over 14 bases. In germline, CDR1 is SGDLS, CDR2 YYNGEE. J was trimmed by 7 bases and V by 3 bases; bases with no gene match: 9. The CDR3 consists of 17 residues. The CDR3 coding sequence is TGTGCCAGCAGCGCCAACCGACTAGCGGGAGGGCGTAATGAGCAGTTCTTC. Translation: CASSANRLAGGRNEQFF.

The V gene is TRBV6-6, the J gene TRBJ2-5; D ambiguous. V shed 10 bases and J shed 1 base, with 10 bases lying between them. Germline lookup yields CDR1 MNHNY and CDR2 SVGAGI (reference sequence). CDR3 length: 12 residues. The DNA for the CDR3 is TGTGCCACCCGGAACCTCCAAGAGACCCAGTACTTC. It encodes CATRNLQETQYF.

This chain links TRBV6-5 with TRBJ2-7; the match to TRBD2 covers 11 bases. Per germline, CDR1 MNHEY and CDR2 SVGAGI. This CDR3 spans 15 amino acids. Trimming at V came to 8 bases and at J to 0 bases, leaving 6 bases not matched to a gene. The CDR3 DNA reads TGTGCCAGCGCCGGACTAGCGGGCAGCTCCTACGAGCAGTACTTC. This gives the protein CASAGLAGSSYEQYF.

The genes are TRBV28 and TRBJ2-7; 9 bases are a match to TRBD1. Germline V gene lookup returns CDR1 MDHEN and CDR2 SYDVKM. The CDR3 extends over 16 amino acids. With 7 bases clipped from V and 7 bases from J, the junction kept 17 bases outside the gene matches. In DNA, the CDR3 is TGTGCCAGCACCATCCCCGGAGGACAGGGGCTGGAAGAGCAGTACTTC. Amino acid sequence: CASTIPGGQGLEEQYF.

The chain combines TRBV4-1 with TRBJ1-4, with TRBD1 matching 7 bases. The V gene end was trimmed by 3 bases and the J gene end by 8 bases; junction bases not matched to a gene: 6. The CDR3 runs 14 residues. The germline CDR1 and CDR2 sequences are MGHRA and YSYEKL. CDR3 coding DNA: TGCGCCAGCAGCCACTACAGGGGTGAGGAAAAACTGTTTTTT. This sequence encodes CASSHYRGEEKLFF.

The rearrangement uses TRBV11-2 and TRBJ2-6, with TRBD1 as a possible D gene (5 bases). Germline CDR1 and CDR2: SGHAT and FQNNGV. CDR3 length: 17 amino acids. V was pared by 8 bases and J by 1 base, with 18 bases between. In nucleotides, the CDR3 is TGTGCCAGCCCTCCAGGGCCGTATTTATCTGGGGCCAACGTCCTGACTTTC. Amino acids: CASPPGPYLSGANVLTF.

This chain uses TRBV10-3 with TRBJ2-7; 9 bases map to TRBD1. This CDR3 contains 14 residues. Per germline, CDR1 ENHRY and CDR2 SYGVKD. The V segment lost 10 bases and the J segment 4 bases; nucleotides outside the gene matches: 11. This chain's CDR3 is CATAPGQGFYEQYF. DNA of the CDR3: TGTGCCACCGCCCCGGGACAGGGTTTTTACGAGCAGTACTTC.

The V call is TRBV6-1, the J call TRBJ2-7; D remains unclear. V shed 7 bases and J shed 4 bases, with 14 bases lying between them. Germline V gene sequence: CDR1 MNHNS, CDR2 SASEGT. This CDR3 contains 13 residues. The CDR3 DNA sequence: TGTGCCAGCACTTCCTCGGCACAGTACGAGCAGTACTTC. It is translated as CASTSSAQYEQYF.